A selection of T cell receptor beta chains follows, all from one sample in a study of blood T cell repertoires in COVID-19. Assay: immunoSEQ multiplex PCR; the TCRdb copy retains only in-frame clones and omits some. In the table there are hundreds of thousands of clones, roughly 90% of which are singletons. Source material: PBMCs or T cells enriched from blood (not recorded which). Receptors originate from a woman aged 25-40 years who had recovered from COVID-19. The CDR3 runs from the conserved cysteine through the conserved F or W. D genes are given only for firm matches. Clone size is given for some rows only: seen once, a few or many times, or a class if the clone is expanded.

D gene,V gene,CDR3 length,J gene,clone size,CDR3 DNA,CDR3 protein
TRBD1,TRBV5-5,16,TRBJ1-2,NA,TGTGCCAGCAGCTTGTTAGCAGGACAGGCCCCTGACGGCTACACCTTC,CASSLLAGQAPDGYTF
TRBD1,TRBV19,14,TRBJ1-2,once,TGTGCCAGTAGTAACCAGGGGGCTTTACTTGGCTACACCTTC,CASSNQGALLGYTF
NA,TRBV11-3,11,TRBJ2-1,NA,TGTGCCAGCAGCGACCGAGGGGAGCAGTTCTTC,CASSDRGEQFF
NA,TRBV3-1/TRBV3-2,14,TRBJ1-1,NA,TGTGCCAGTAGCCAAGTCGTAATGAACACTGAAGCTTTCTTT,CASSQVVMNTEAFF
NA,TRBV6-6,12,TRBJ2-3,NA,TGTGCCGGAGGACAGAGCACAGATACGCAGTATTTT,CAGGQSTDTQYF
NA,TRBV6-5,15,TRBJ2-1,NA,TGTGCCAGCAGTTTCGTATTAGCGAGATTCAATGAGCAGTTCTTC,CASSFVLARFNEQFF
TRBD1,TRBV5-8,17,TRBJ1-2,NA,TGTGCCAGCAGCTATGCCTGGGGACAGGGGGCCGCCTATGGCTACACCTTC,CASSYAWGQGAAYGYTF
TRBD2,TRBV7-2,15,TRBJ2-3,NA,TGTGCCAGCAGCTTATCTAGCGGGGCTACAGATACGCAGTATTTT,CASSLSSGATDTQYF
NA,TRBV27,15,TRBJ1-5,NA,TGTGCCAGCAGCCTAGGGACATACGGAAATCAGCCCCAGCATTTT,CASSLGTYGNQPQHF
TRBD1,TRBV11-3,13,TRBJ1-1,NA,TGTGCCAGCAGCTTTCCGGGACAGTATGAAGCTTTCTTT,CASSFPGQYEAFF
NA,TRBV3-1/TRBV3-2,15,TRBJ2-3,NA,TGTGCCAGCGCGACTACTTATTACAGCACAGATACGCAGTATTTT,CASATTYYSTDTQYF
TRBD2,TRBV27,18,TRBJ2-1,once,TGTGCCAGCAGCCGACTGGCCCTCACTAGCGGGAGGAGTAATGAGCAGTTCTTC,CASSRLALTSGRSNEQFF
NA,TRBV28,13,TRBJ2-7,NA,TGTGCCAGCAGTTTCACGAGCTCCTACGAGCAGTACTTC,CASSFTSSYEQYF
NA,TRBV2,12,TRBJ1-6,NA,TGTGCCAGCAGTGAATTCCAGGGCCGGATACGATTT,CASSEFQGRIRF
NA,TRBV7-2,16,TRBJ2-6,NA,TGTGCCAGCAGCTTACGGTTCATCTCTGGGGCCAACGTCCTGACTTTC,CASSLRFISGANVLTF
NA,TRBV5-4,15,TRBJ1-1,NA,TGTGCCAGCAGCTTGGCGACAGCCATGAACACTGAAGCTTTCTTT,CASSLATAMNTEAFF
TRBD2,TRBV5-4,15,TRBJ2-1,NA,TGTGCCAGCAGCTCCTTAGGGACTAGCGGGAGTTATGAGTTCTTC,CASSSLGTSGSYEFF
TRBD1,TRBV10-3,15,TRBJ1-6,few,TGTGCCATCAGGGGGGACAGCGCGATTCAATCACCCCTCCACTTT,CAIRGDSAIQSPLHF
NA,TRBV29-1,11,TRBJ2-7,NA,TGCAGCGCCTGGACACACTACGAGCAGTACTTC,CSAWTHYEQYF
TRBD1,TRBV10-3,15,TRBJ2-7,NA,TGTGCCATCAACCCGGGACAGGGCTTTGCCTACGAGCAGTACTTC,CAINPGQGFAYEQYF
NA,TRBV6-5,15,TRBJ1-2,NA,TGTGCCAGCAACCCCCTTGGGGCCGGGCCAGTTGGCTACACCTTC,CASNPLGAGPVGYTF
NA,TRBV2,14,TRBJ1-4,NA,TGTGCCAGCAGACTAACCCCAACTAATGAAAAACTGTTTTTT,CASRLTPTNEKLFF
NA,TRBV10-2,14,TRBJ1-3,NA,TGCGCCAGCAGTGAAACCGAGGAGGGAAACACCATATATTTT,CASSETEEGNTIYF
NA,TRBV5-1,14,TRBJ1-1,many,TGCGCCAGCAACCCTCTGCGGATGAACACTGAAGCTTTCTTT,CASNPLRMNTEAFF
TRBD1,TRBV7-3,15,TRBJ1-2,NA,TGTGCCAGCAGCCAATCCGGGACAGGGAGCTATGGCTACACCTTC,CASSQSGTGSYGYTF
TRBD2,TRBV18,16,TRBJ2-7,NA,TGTGCCAGCTCACCCCTCGTGGCTAGCGGGAGGGGCGAGCAGTACTTC,CASSPLVASGRGEQYF
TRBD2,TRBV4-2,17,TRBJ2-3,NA,TGTGCCAGCAACCAGTATTCCACTAGCGGAGCAGGAGATACGCAGTATTTT,CASNQYSTSGAGDTQYF
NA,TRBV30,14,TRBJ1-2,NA,TGTGCCTGGAGTCGAACTAGCACTAACTATGGCTACACCTTC,CAWSRTSTNYGYTF
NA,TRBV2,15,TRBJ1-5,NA,TGTGCCAGCACCCATGCCGGGACATTATATCAGCCCCAGCATTTT,CASTHAGTLYQPQHF
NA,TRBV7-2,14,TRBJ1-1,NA,TGTGCCAGCAGGCACACAGGGTTGGGGACTGAAGCTTTCTTT,CASRHTGLGTEAFF
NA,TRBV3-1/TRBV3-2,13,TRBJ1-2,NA,TGTGCCAGCAGCCAAGTCGGGGAGGACGGCTACACCTTC,CASSQVGEDGYTF
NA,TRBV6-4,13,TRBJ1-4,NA,TGTGCCAACAGGAGATTGAGAGGGGAAAAACTGTTTTTT,CANRRLRGEKLFF
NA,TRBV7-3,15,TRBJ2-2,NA,TGTGCCAGCAGCTTAATAGGCGGGAACACCGGGGAGCTGTTTTTT,CASSLIGGNTGELFF
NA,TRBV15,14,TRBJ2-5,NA,TGTGCCACCAGCAGAACAGCGGGTCAAGAGACCCAGTACTTC,CATSRTAGQETQYF
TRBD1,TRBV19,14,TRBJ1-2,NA,TGTGCCAGTAGCCCATCGGGACAGGGTGAAGTCTACACCTTC,CASSPSGQGEVYTF
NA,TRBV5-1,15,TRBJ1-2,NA,TGCGCCAGCAGCTCCGGCACCGGGACATCTCCAGGCTACACCTTC,CASSSGTGTSPGYTF
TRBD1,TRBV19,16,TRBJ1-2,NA,TGTGCCAGTAGTATTTTCGAACGGCGGGACAGGTATGGCTACACCTTC,CASSIFERRDRYGYTF
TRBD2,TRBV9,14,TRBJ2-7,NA,TGTGCCAGCAGCGTAGTCGGGGAGGGCTACGAGCAGTACTTC,CASSVVGEGYEQYF
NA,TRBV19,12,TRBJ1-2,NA,TGTGCCAGTAAGGCGGCAGACTATGGCTACACCTTC,CASKAADYGYTF
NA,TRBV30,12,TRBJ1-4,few,TGTGCCTGGAGACGGGATAATGAAAAACTGTTTTTT,CAWRRDNEKLFF
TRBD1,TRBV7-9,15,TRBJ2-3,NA,TGTGCCAGCAGCTTAGGGACAGGGGCCACAGATACGCAGTATTTT,CASSLGTGATDTQYF
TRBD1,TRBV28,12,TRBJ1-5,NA,TGTGCCAGCAGTTCCCTAACAGGGGGATGGAATTTT,CASSSLTGGWNF
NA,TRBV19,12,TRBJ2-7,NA,TGTGCCAGTAGCCCAGGGTTTGACGAGCAGTACTTC,CASSPGFDEQYF
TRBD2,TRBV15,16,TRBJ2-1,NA,TGTGCCACCAGCAGGGACAGCGGGGGGAGCTACAATGAGCAGTTCTTC,CATSRDSGGSYNEQFF
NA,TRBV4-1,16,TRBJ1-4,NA,TGCGCCAGCAGCCAAGAACAGGGTACCACTAATGAAAAACTGTTTTTT,CASSQEQGTTNEKLFF
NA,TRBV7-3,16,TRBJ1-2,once,TGTGCCAGCAGCTTAAGGGGTGGAGGGGCGAACTATGGCTACACCTTC,CASSLRGGGANYGYTF
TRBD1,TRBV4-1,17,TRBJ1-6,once,TGCGCCAGCAGCCAACCTATACAGGGGGATCGGAATTCACCCCTCCACTTT,CASSQPIQGDRNSPLHF
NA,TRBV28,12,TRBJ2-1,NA,TGTGCCAGCAGTCTCGGACTATCAGAGCAGTTCTTC,CASSLGLSEQFF
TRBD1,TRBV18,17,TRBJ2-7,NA,TGTGCCAGCTCACCTTCGACCGGGACAGGAGCTCCCTACGAGCAGTACTTC,CASSPSTGTGAPYEQYF
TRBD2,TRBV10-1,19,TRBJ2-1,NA,TGCGCCAGCAGTGATTTTTTTATTAGCGGGGCTAATATCTACAATGAGCAGTTCTTC,CASSDFFISGANIYNEQFF
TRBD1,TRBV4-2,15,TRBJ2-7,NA,TGTGCCAGCAGCCCCCGTCAGGGGGCCTCTTACGAGCAGTACTTC,CASSPRQGASYEQYF
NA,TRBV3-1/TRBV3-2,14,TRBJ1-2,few,TGTGCCAGCAGCCAAGTTAACGGGGATGGGGGCTACACCTTC,CASSQVNGDGGYTF
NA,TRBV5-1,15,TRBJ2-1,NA,TGCGCCAGCAGCCCGGGAGACAGGGTGTCGAATGAGCAGTTCTTC,CASSPGDRVSNEQFF
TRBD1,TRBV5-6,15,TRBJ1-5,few,TGTGCCAGCAGCTTGAGGACAGGGGGCTATCAGCCCCAGCATTTT,CASSLRTGGYQPQHF
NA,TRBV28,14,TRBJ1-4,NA,TGTGCCAGCAGGCGGGGCAGGGTAGAGGAAAAACTGTTTTTT,CASRRGRVEEKLFF
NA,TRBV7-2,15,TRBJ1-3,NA,TGTGCCAGCACCCCCCGATACTCCTCTGGAAACACCATATATTTT,CASTPRYSSGNTIYF
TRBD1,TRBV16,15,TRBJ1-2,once,TGTGCCAGCAGCCGCGGACAGGACGCTAACTATGGCTACACCTTC,CASSRGQDANYGYTF
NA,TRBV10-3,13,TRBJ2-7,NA,TGTGCCATCAGTAAGTCCTTAGGAGTCGAGCAGTACTTC,CAISKSLGVEQYF